This entry lists 32 T cell receptor beta chains sequenced from one sample in a study of blood T cell repertoires in COVID-19. TCRdb's table, derived via immunoSEQ multiplex PCR, lists solely in-frame clones and lacks some. Seen here are roughly 220,000 clones, less than 90% observed once, and the top ten hold under 3%. The sequencing sample was made of PBMCs or T cells enriched from blood (not recorded which). The receptors stem from a woman aged 30 to 39 who had recovered from COVID-19.

This clone was counted many times. The V call is TRBV10-3, the J call TRBJ1-2; a weak D match, TRBD1 (5 bases). This CDR3 spans 14 amino acids. V was trimmed by 3 bases and J by 4 bases, leaving 12 bases between them. Germline CDR1 reads ENHRY; CDR2 reads SYGVKD. CDR3 nucleotides: TGTGCCATCAGTGATCATCAGGGTGGCTATGGCTACACCTTC. This sequence encodes CAISDHQGGYGYTF.

The chain recombines TRBV5-6 with TRBJ2-1; D is unclear. V lost 5 bases and J 2 bases, leaving 14 bases between the germline ends. CDR1 is SGHDT, CDR2 YYEEEE, per germline. The CDR3 is 15 residues long. The CDR3 spells CASRYYRTTYNEQFF. As DNA, the CDR3 is TGTGCCAGCAGATATTACAGAACAACCTACAATGAGCAGTTCTTC.

This chain links TRBV11-2 with TRBJ2-7; 10 positions match TRBD2. CDR3 size: 15 residues. The V segment lost 5 bases and the J segment 2 bases; nucleotides outside the gene matches: 6. Germline CDR1 reads SGHAT; CDR2 reads FQNNGV. CDR3 coding DNA: TGTGCCAGCAGCGGAGGACTAGCGGTACCCTACGAGCAGTACTTC. Its protein is CASSGGLAVPYEQYF.

The rearrangement joins TRBV29-1 to TRBJ1-1; D perhaps matches TRBD1 (5 bases). Trimming removed 4 bases from V and 3 bases from J, with 9 bases in between. There are 12 residues in the CDR3. Germline values: CDR1 SQVTM, CDR2 ANQGSEA. The CDR3: CSVVSGDTEAFF. As DNA, the CDR3 is TGCAGCGTTGTTTCGGGGGACACTGAAGCTTTCTTT.

The CDR3 sequence: CASSPRGQETQYF. The CDR3 bases are TGTGCCAGCAGTCCCCGGGGGCAAGAGACCCAGTACTTC. This rearrangement joins TRBV12-3 or TRBV12-4 to TRBJ2-5; a weak D match, TRBD2 (6 bases). V was trimmed by 5 bases and J by 2 bases, leaving 9 bases between them. CDR3 length: 13 residues.

The gene calls are TRBV4-3 and TRBJ2-3, with 9 positions matching TRBD2. The CDR3 loop spans 16 amino acids. Germline CDR1 is LGHNA and CDR2 is YSLEER. V gave up 3 bases and J gave up 2 bases; unmatched junction bases: 6. CDR3 nucleotides: TGCGCCAGCAGCCAGGAGACTAGCGGAGTCACAGATACGCAGTATTTT. Translating gives CASSQETSGVTDTQYF.

The CDR3 bases are TGCGCCAGCAGCCAACGGGACAGGGATGAAAAACTGTTTTTT. Its translation is CASSQRDRDEKLFF. The chain uses TRBV4-3 and TRBJ1-4; TRBD1 aligns across 9 bases. Germline CDR1 reads LGHNA; CDR2 reads YSLEER. V shed 2 bases, J shed 6 bases, and the junction held 1 base outside the gene matches. The CDR3 is 14 residues long.

The chain is built from TRBV7-2 and TRBJ1-2, with D possibly TRBD1 on 6 matching bases. Between the trimmed V and J ends, which lost 5 bases and 1 base, there was a span of 11 bases. CDR3 length: 14 residues. Germline CDR1 reads SGHTA; CDR2 reads FQGNSA. The CDR3 nucleotides read TGTGCCAGCAGCCCCAGACAGGATAACTATGGCTACACCTTC. This translates into CASSPRQDNYGYTF.

The chain uses TRBV5-4 and TRBJ1-4; D remains ambiguous. This CDR3 contains 13 residues. The germline V gene has CDR1 SGHNT and CDR2 YYREEE (reference sequence). V dropped 0 bases and J dropped 5 bases, with 5 bases sitting between them. The CDR3 DNA reads TGTGCCAGCAGCTTGGCCGGGAATGAAAAACTGTTTTTT. Its translation is CASSLAGNEKLFF.

J is TRBJ1-2 and V is TRBV7-9, with 9 bases aligning to TRBD1. V lost 5 bases and J lost 1; bases outside the gene matches: 5. The CDR3 is 15 residues long. CDR1 is SEHNR, CDR2 FQNEAQ, per germline (reference sequence). Here the CDR3 DNA reads TGTGCCAGCAGCCCAGGGACAGGGAATAACTATGGCTACACCTTC. Residues: CASSPGTGNNYGYTF.

The chain employs TRBV3-1 (or the pseudogene TRBV3-2) and TRBJ1-6; TRBD1 is a possible D gene (5 bases). In germline, CDR1 is LGHDT, CDR2 YNNKEL (reference sequence). V was clipped by 1 base and J by 0 bases, with 10 bases between them. The CDR3 consists of 17 residues. The CDR3 loop reads CASSQARDYSYNSPLHF. The CDR3 region has the DNA TGTGCCAGCAGCCAAGCCCGGGACTACTCCTATAATTCACCCCTCCACTTT.

The J gene is TRBJ2-7, the V gene TRBV7-9, with D tentatively TRBD2 (6 bases). Germline lookup yields CDR1 SEHNR and CDR2 FQNEAQ (reference sequence). There are 14 residues in the CDR3. Between the trimmed V and J ends, which lost 4 bases and 0 bases, there was a span of 10 bases. The CDR3 coding sequence is TGTGCCAGCAGCTGGGACGGGAGCTCCTACGAGCAGTACTTC. The encoded protein is CASSWDGSSYEQYF.

CDR3 nucleotides: TGTGCCAGTAGGGGGACAGGGGTTATGGAGACCCAGTACTTC. It is translated as CASRGTGVMETQYF. The chain uses TRBV19 and TRBJ2-5, with 10 bases that match TRBD1. The CDR3 is 14 residues long. After removal of 6 bases from V and 5 bases from J, the junction contained 6 bases not matched to a gene. From germline, CDR1 is LNHDA and CDR2 SQIVND (reference sequence).

The rearrangement links TRBV4-3 to TRBJ1-2; the D gene is possibly TRBD1 (5 bases). CDR3 size: 14 residues. Per the germline V gene, CDR1 is LGHNA and CDR2 is YSLEER. Deletions cut 0 bases from V and 8 bases from J, with 13 bases between. The CDR3 bases are TGCGCCAGCAGCCAAGATCGCAGGGTAGGCGGCTACACCTTC. Translation: CASSQDRRVGGYTF.

V usage is TRBV6-5 and J usage is TRBJ1-2; D unclear. The CDR3 length is 14 residues. Trimming shortened V by 5 bases and J by 5 bases, and 15 bases separated the two germline ends. The germline V gene has CDR1 MNHEY and CDR2 SVGAGI. The CDR3 bases are TGTGCCAGCAGTACCACCTCCTCTAGGTATGGCTACACCTTC. Its protein product is CASSTTSSRYGYTF.

In DNA form, the CDR3 reads TGTGCCAGCAGTGACGGGACAGGGCGGAGGACTGAAGCTTTCTTT. It translates to CASSDGTGRRTEAFF. The chain links TRBV2 to TRBJ1-1; 9 positions agree with TRBD1. J lost 5 bases, V lost 3 bases, and 7 bases had no gene match. The germline V gene encodes CDR1 SNHLY and CDR2 FYNNEI. The length of the CDR3 is 15 residues. Filled out from reference TRBV2 and TRBJ1-1, the complete variable domain reads EPEVTQTPSHQVTQMGQEVILRCVPISNHLYFYWYRQILGQKVEFLVSFYNNEISEKSEIFDDQFSVERPDGSNFTLKIRSTKLEDSAMYFCASSDGTGRRTEAFFGQGTRLTVV.

This sequence joins TRBV28 and TRBJ1-2, with D possibly matching TRBD1 (6 bases). Per germline, CDR1 MDHEN and CDR2 SYDVKM. The V end lost 6 bases, the J end lost 4 bases, and 18 bases lay between the germline ends. CDR3 length: 15 amino acids. The CDR3 DNA sequence: TGTGCCAGCAGCCGATTCAATCCAGGGGCCTATGGCTACACCTTC. Protein product: CASSRFNPGAYGYTF.

The CDR3 DNA follows: TGCGCCAGCAGCCAAGATAAGACAGGCCTCTATGGCTACACCTTC. Amino acids: CASSQDKTGLYGYTF. The J gene is TRBJ1-2, the V gene TRBV4-3; a weak D match, TRBD1 (6 bases). Germline assignment: CDR1 LGHNA and CDR2 YSLEER. The germline V and J ends were trimmed by 0 bases and 4 bases, with 12 bases remaining between them. There are 15 residues in the CDR3.

The chain has TRBV19 and TRBJ1-2; D is undetermined. The CDR3 has 13 residues. Germline V gene lookup returns CDR1 LNHDA and CDR2 SQIVND (reference sequence). Trimming shortened V by 8 bases and J by 4 bases, and 14 bases separated the two germline ends. In DNA, the CDR3 is TGTGCCAGTCAGTACGGAGGATTCTATGGCTACACCTTC. Residues: CASQYGGFYGYTF.

Here the CDR3 DNA reads TGTGCCAGCAGCCAAGGGGGGGGTAATGAAAAACTGTTTTTT. It codes for CASSQGGGNEKLFF. The chain carries TRBV4-2 and TRBJ1-4; TRBD1 might be the D (5 bases). The CDR3 has 14 amino acids. Germline CDR1 is LGHNA and CDR2 is YNFKEQ. V dropped 1 base and J dropped 4 bases, with 7 bases sitting between them.

J is TRBJ2-2 and V is TRBV3-1 (or the pseudogene TRBV3-2); 11 bases are a match to TRBD2. Trimming cost V 4 bases and J 9 bases; bases outside gene matches: 10. The CDR3 consists of 16 residues. CDR1 LGHDT and CDR2 YNNKEL come from the germline V gene (reference sequence). DNA for the CDR3: TGTGCCAGCAGCCCTGGGGCTAGCGGGGGGCCCAGGGAGCTGTTTTTT. Protein product: CASSPGASGGPRELFF.

The V and J genes are TRBV4-3 and TRBJ1-1; no clear D. Germline V gene sequence: CDR1 LGHNA, CDR2 YSLEER. CDR3 length equals 14 residues. V lost 5 bases and J 1 base, leaving 11 bases between the germline ends. CDR3 DNA: TGCGCCAGCAGCAAAAATCCGGGGAACACTGAAGCTTTCTTT. Translating it yields CASSKNPGNTEAFF.

Comments on this clone: The conserved phenylalanine or tryptophan normally closing the CDR3 is absent here, so this likely arose from a read error. The DNA is omitted, as the CDR3 cannot be located on it reliably, and the CDR3 follows TCRdb's listing. The chain employs TRBV6-1 and TRBJ1-2; the table's D call, TRBD1, was not checked against the DNA. Including both end residues, the CDR3 is 14 amino acids long. Germline V gives CDR1 MNHNS, CDR2 SASEGT. This chain's CDR3 is CASSEALGVRQEAY.

The chain carries TRBV7-3 and TRBJ1-5; a weak D match, TRBD1 (5 bases). The CDR3 has 16 amino acids. Trimming removed 5 bases from V and 2 bases from J, with 16 bases in between. The germline V gene has CDR1 SGHTA and CDR2 FQGTGA. CDR3 in amino acids: CASSLMTGVCNQPQHF. CDR3 bases: TGTGCCAGCAGCCTGATGACGGGGGTTTGCAATCAGCCCCAGCATTTT.

V gene TRBV4-3 combines with J gene TRBJ2-5; TRBD1 agrees at 9 bases. With 1 base clipped from V and 3 bases from J, the junction kept 3 bases outside the gene matches. This CDR3 has 15 amino acids. The germline V gene encodes CDR1 LGHNA and CDR2 YSLEER. The CDR3 bases are TGCGCCAGCAGCCAAGGTACAGGGGGCAAAGAGACCCAGTACTTC. Encoded protein: CASSQGTGGKETQYF.

The genes are TRBV5-1 and TRBJ2-7; TRBD2 aligns across 12 bases. The CDR3 runs 15 residues. V dropped 3 bases and J dropped 2; count of bases not matched to a gene: 3. Germline V CDR1 and CDR2: SGHRS, YFSETQ. Here the CDR3 reads CASSSGLAGTYEQYF. In nucleotides, the CDR3 is TGCGCCAGCAGCTCCGGACTAGCGGGGACCTACGAGCAGTACTTC. Full variable domain (missing parts from reference TRBV5-1 and TRBJ2-7): KAGVTQTPRYLIKTRGQQVTLSCSPISGHRSVSWYQQTPGQGLQFLFEYFSETQRNKGNFPGRFSGRQFSNSRSEMNVSTLELGDSALYLCASSSGLAGTYEQYFGPGTRLTVT.

The V call is TRBV19, the J call TRBJ1-5; 7 nucleotides line up with TRBD1. There are 16 residues in the CDR3. Trimming at V came to 3 bases and at J to 4 bases, leaving 9 bases not matched to a gene. Germline values: CDR1 LNHDA, CDR2 SQIVND (reference sequence). CDR3 sequence reads: CASSIATGQGNQPQHF. The DNA for the CDR3 is TGTGCCAGTAGTATCGCGACAGGGCAGGGTAATCAGCCCCAGCATTTT.

This chain links TRBV12-3 or TRBV12-4 with TRBJ2-1; tentative D call: TRBD1 (6 bases). V gave up 4 bases and J gave up 6 bases, with 10 bases separating them. There are 13 residues in the CDR3. The CDR3 reads CASSSQGSNEQFF. In DNA, the CDR3 is TGTGCCAGCAGTTCACAGGGATCCAATGAGCAGTTCTTC.

The chain has TRBV5-1 and TRBJ2-1; 10 bases match TRBD1. This CDR3 region has 16 residues. Germline CDR1 and CDR2: SGHRS and YFSETQ. V lost 0 bases and J lost 8; bases outside the gene matches: 8. CDR3 residues: CASSLGLGTGVDEQFF. CDR3 nucleotides: TGCGCCAGCAGCTTGGGGCTCGGGACAGGGGTGGATGAGCAGTTCTTC.

The chain recombines TRBV2 with TRBJ2-3, with TRBD1 identical over 10 bases. The CDR3 spans 16 residues. In germline, CDR1 is SNHLY, CDR2 FYNNEI. J gave up 2 bases and V 1 base, and 3 bases lay outside the gene matches. The CDR3 DNA reads as TGTGCCAGCAGTGAAGGGGGACAGGGGCACACAGATACGCAGTATTTT. It is translated as CASSEGGQGHTDTQYF.

In DNA, the CDR3 is TGCGCCAGCAGCTTAACAGGGGAGGTTATAGCTTTCTTT. Amino acid sequence: CASSLTGEVIAFF. The chain links TRBV5-1 to TRBJ1-1; 7 positions match TRBD1. The CDR3 consists of 13 residues. V shed 2 bases and J 10 bases; nucleotides not matched to a gene: 8. CDR1 is SGHRS and CDR2 is YFSETQ in the germline V gene.

The CDR3 here is CASSQERTEEQFF. The CDR3 nucleotides are TGCGCCAGCAGCCAAGAACGAACCGAGGAGCAGTTCTTC. This chain joins TRBV4-3 and TRBJ2-1; no definite D call. Trimming removed 0 bases from V and 10 bases from J, with 10 bases in between. The CDR3 is made up of 13 amino acids. Germline CDR1 and CDR2: LGHNA and YSLEER.